The 17 T cell receptor beta chains listed next were all sequenced from one sample in a study of blood T cell repertoires in COVID-19. Libraries were prepared by immunoSEQ multiplex PCR; TCRdb keeps only in-frame clonotypes and omits some of them. The sample shows about 100,000 clones, approximately 90% of them seen only once. Input material: peripheral blood. The receptors shown here come from a man aged 45 to 65 with active COVID-19.

The CDR3 DNA reads as TGTGCCAGCACGGGGGACTGGGCCGGGGAGCTGTTTTTT. This gives the protein CASTGDWAGELFF. The chain uses TRBV2 and TRBJ2-2; D is perhaps TRBD2 (6 bases). There are 13 residues in the CDR3. The germline V gene encodes CDR1 SNHLY and CDR2 FYNNEI. The V and J ends lost 7 bases and 6 bases respectively, with 12 bases between them. Filled out from reference TRBV2 and TRBJ2-2, the complete variable domain reads EPEVTQTPSHQVTQMGQEVILRCVPISNHLYFYWYRQILGQKVEFLVSFYNNEISEKSEIFDDQFSVERPDGSNFTLKIRSTKLEDSAMYFCASTGDWAGELFFGEGSRLTVL.

The chain is built from TRBV13 and TRBJ1-1; D is possibly TRBD1 (6 bases). Germline CDR1 PRHDT, CDR2 FYEKMQ (reference sequence). V was shortened by 5 bases and J by 2 bases, with 15 bases between the two germline ends. The CDR3 sequence is 15 residues long. In nucleotides, the CDR3 is TGTGCCAGCAGCCCATATCTGACAGGAAACACTGAAGCTTTCTTT. Translated: CASSPYLTGNTEAFF. Together with reference TRBV13 and TRBJ1-1, the CDR3 gives the full variable domain: AAGVIQSPRHLIKEKRETATLKCYPIPRHDTVYWYQQGPGQDPQFLISFYEKMQSDKGSIPDRFSAQQFSDYHSELNMSSLELGDSALYFCASSPYLTGNTEAFFGQGTRLTVV.

This sequence joins TRBV5-1 and TRBJ1-1; 7 bases align to TRBD1. The CDR3 spans 16 residues. After removal of 2 bases from V and 7 bases from J, the junction contained 14 bases not matched to a gene. CDR1 and CDR2 from the germline V gene are SGHRS and YFSETQ. For the CDR3, the DNA is TGCGCCAGCAGCTTCGGGGGACAGATGGGAACGGGTGAAGCTTTCTTT. This translates into CASSFGGQMGTGEAFF.

The CDR3 is CASSLEAGYEQYF. The DNA for the CDR3 is TGCGCCAGCAGCTTGGAGGCAGGCTACGAGCAGTACTTC. This rearrangement joins TRBV5-1 to TRBJ2-7; D is ambiguous. The CDR3 contains 13 residues. CDR1 is SGHRS and CDR2 is YFSETQ in the germline V gene. The V and J ends lost 0 bases and 3 bases respectively, with 7 bases between them.

The gene calls are TRBV24-1 and TRBJ2-5, with TRBD2 matching over 12 bases. Germline loops: CDR1 KGHDR, CDR2 SFDVKD. After removal of 4 bases from V and 1 base from J, the junction contained 3 bases not matched to a gene. The CDR3 is 16 residues long. The CDR3 here is CATSDGLAGTQETQYF. In DNA, the CDR3 is TGTGCCACCAGTGACGGACTAGCGGGGACCCAAGAGACCCAGTACTTC.

The rearrangement joins TRBV9 to TRBJ1-1; 8 bases agree with TRBD1. V shed 0 bases and J 8 bases; nucleotides not matched to a gene: 12. The CDR3 is made up of 16 amino acids. Per germline, CDR1 SGDLS and CDR2 YYNGEE. CDR3 nucleotide sequence: TGTGCCAGCAGCGTAGGACAGGGGACGAGACAAGAAGAAGCTTTCTTT. Translated: CASSVGQGTRQEEAFF.

The chain's CDR3 is CASSELGVGEQFF. The DNA for the CDR3 is TGTGCCAGCAGTGAATTGGGAGTTGGGGAGCAGTTCTTC. The chain is built from TRBV2 and TRBJ2-1, with D possibly TRBD2 on 5 matching bases. From germline, CDR1 is SNHLY and CDR2 FYNNEI. The CDR3 covers 13 residues. Trimming cost V 2 bases and J 10 bases, with 12 bases left between them.

The chain recombines TRBV4-1 with TRBJ1-3; 7 bases fit TRBD1. The junction had 5 bases not matched to a gene; V was cut back by 0 bases and J by 0 bases. The CDR3 extends over 17 amino acids. Germline V gene data show CDR1 as MGHRA and CDR2 as YSYEKL. DNA of the CDR3: TGCGCCAGCAGCCAAGATAGGGGGCGAGGCTCTGGAAACACCATATATTTT. It translates to CASSQDRGRGSGNTIYF.

This clone was observed a few times. The chain is built from TRBV5-1 and TRBJ2-7; D perhaps matches TRBD2 (5 bases). V shed 4 bases and J shed 3 bases, with 14 bases lying between them. The length of the CDR3 is 14 residues. Germline V gene lookup returns CDR1 SGHRS and CDR2 YFSETQ. The CDR3 DNA sequence: TGCGCCAGCAGCCGGGATAGGGCCGACTACGAGCAGTACTTC. Its protein product is CASSRDRADYEQYF.

This clone was counted once. CDR3 region: CASSIGTAYEQYF. The CDR3 region has the DNA TGTGCCAGCAGCATTGGGACAGCCTACGAGCAGTACTTC. The chain couples TRBV5-6 to TRBJ2-7, with 7 bases matching TRBD1. The CDR3 contains 13 residues. The germline CDR1 and CDR2 sequences are SGHDT and YYEEEE. V lost 4 bases and J lost 2; bases outside the gene matches: 3.

The chain couples TRBV2 to TRBJ2-5; D is possibly TRBD2 (6 bases). Trimming took 5 bases from V and 4 from J, leaving 14 bases between them. Germline V lookup: CDR1 SNHLY, CDR2 FYNNEI. This CDR3 region has 14 residues. The chain's CDR3 is CASSFGSSAETQYF. The CDR3 DNA reads as TGTGCCAGCAGTTTCGGGAGTTCAGCAGAGACCCAGTACTTC.

In its sample, this clone was seen once. Here the CDR3 DNA reads TGTGCCAGCAGTTTACCGAGCTCCTACGAGCAGTACGTC. Amino acids: CASSLPSSYEQYV. The chain has TRBV27 and TRBJ2-7; D remains unclear. V lost 2 bases and J 0 bases, leaving 5 bases between the germline ends. CDR1 MNHEY and CDR2 SMNVEV come from the germline V gene (reference sequence). This CDR3 region has 13 residues.

The rearrangement links TRBV24-1 to TRBJ2-1, with 8 positions matching TRBD1. Per germline, CDR1 KGHDR and CDR2 SFDVKD. Trimming cost V 11 bases and J 4 bases; bases outside gene matches: 6. This CDR3 has 13 amino acids. The CDR3 bases are TGTGCCATCGCGGGACAGGAGTACAATGAGCAGTTCTTC. Translating it yields CAIAGQEYNEQFF.

V usage is TRBV6-5 and J usage is TRBJ1-1; 7 bases line up with TRBD1. The junction had 8 bases not matched to a gene; V was cut back by 6 bases and J by 10 bases. The V gene's germline CDR1 is MNHEY and CDR2 SVGAGI. This CDR3 is 12 amino acids long. CDR3 in DNA: TGTGCCAGCAGCCGTCGACAGGGAGGAGCTTTCTTT. Its translation: CASSRRQGGAFF.

V usage is TRBV11-2 and J usage is TRBJ2-7, with D perhaps matching TRBD2 (5 bases). The CDR3 runs 15 residues. Trimming took 1 base from V and 1 from J, leaving 11 bases between them. CDR1 is SGHAT and CDR2 is FQNNGV in the germline V gene. CDR3 in DNA: TGTGCCAGCAGCTTAGGGCTCGGGGAATCCTACGAGCAGTACTTC. Amino acid sequence: CASSLGLGESYEQYF.

The rearrangement links TRBV25-1 to TRBJ1-4; maybe TRBD1 (5 bases). V lost 1 base and J lost 1, with 7 bases in between. Germline CDR1 reads MGHDK; CDR2 reads SYGVNS. The CDR3 runs to 15 residues. The CDR3 is CASSELDRTNEKLFF. The CDR3 DNA reads TGTGCCAGCAGTGAATTAGACAGAACTAATGAAAAACTGTTTTTT.

The rearrangement links TRBV27 to TRBJ1-2; possibly TRBD1 for D (6 bases). The V and J ends lost 4 bases and 6 bases respectively, with 15 bases between them. The CDR3 length is 14 residues. Germline V CDR1 and CDR2: MNHEY, SMNVEV (reference sequence). The CDR3 loop is CASSSATGRDGYTF. In DNA, the CDR3 is TGTGCCAGCAGTTCCGCGACAGGCAGGGATGGCTACACCTTC.